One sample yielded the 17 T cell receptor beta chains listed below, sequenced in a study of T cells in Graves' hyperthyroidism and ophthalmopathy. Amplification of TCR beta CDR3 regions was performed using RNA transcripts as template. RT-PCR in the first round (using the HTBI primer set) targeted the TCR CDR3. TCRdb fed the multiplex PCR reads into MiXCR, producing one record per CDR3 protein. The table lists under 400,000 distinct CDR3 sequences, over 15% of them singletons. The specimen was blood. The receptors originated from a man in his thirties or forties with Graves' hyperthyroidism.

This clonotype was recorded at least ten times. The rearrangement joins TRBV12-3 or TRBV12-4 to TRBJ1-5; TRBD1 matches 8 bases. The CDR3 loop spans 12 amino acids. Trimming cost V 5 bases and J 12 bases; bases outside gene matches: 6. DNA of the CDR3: TGTGCCAGCAGTCCCAGGACAGGGATCCAGCATTTT. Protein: CASSPRTGIQHF.

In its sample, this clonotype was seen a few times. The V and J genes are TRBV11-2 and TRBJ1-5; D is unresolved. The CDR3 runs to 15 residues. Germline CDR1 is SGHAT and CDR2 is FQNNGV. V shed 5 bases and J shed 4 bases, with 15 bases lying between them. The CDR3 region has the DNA TGTGCCAGCAGCCAAGATGGAGGTGTTAATCAGCCCCAGCATTTT. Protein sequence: CASSQDGGVNQPQHF.

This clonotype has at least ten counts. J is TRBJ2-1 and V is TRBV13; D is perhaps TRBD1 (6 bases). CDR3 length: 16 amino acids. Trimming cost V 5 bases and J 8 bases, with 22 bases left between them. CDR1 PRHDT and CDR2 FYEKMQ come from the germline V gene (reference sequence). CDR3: CASSTMDRLRDHEQFF. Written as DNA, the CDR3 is TGTGCCAGCAGCACTATGGACAGACTCCGGGACCATGAGCAGTTCTTC.

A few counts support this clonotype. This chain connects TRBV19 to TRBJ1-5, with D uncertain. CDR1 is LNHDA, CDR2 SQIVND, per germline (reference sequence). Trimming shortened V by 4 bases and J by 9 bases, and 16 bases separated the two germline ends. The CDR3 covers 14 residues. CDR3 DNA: TGTGCCAGTAGTAACGGACGGCCAGAAGCGCCCCAGCATTTT. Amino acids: CASSNGRPEAPQHF.

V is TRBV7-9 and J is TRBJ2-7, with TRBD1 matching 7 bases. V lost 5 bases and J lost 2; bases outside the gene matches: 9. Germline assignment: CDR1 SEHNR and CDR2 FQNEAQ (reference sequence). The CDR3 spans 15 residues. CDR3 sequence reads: CASSVTGHVPYEQYF. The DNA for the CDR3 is TGTGCCAGCAGCGTGACAGGGCACGTTCCCTACGAGCAGTACTTC.

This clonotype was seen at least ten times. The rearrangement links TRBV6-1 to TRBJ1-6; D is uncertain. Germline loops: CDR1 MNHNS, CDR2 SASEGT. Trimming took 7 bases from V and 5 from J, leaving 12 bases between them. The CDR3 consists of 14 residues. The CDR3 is CASKLPGHNSPLHF. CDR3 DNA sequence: TGTGCCAGCAAACTCCCTGGGCATAATTCACCCCTCCACTTT.

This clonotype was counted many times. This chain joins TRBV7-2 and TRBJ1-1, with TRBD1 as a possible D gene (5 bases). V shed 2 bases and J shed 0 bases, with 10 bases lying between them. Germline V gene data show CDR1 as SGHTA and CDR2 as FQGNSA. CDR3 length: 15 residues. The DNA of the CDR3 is TGTGCCAGCAGCTTACGACAGACCTTGAACACTGAAGCTTTCTTT. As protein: CASSLRQTLNTEAFF.

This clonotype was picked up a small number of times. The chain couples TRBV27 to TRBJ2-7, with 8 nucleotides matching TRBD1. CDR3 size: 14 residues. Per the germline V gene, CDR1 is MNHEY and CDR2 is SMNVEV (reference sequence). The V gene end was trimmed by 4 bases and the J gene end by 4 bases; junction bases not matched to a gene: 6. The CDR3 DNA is TGTGCCAGCAGTTCGACAGGGGAATTGTACGAGCAGTACTTC. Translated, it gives CASSSTGELYEQYF.

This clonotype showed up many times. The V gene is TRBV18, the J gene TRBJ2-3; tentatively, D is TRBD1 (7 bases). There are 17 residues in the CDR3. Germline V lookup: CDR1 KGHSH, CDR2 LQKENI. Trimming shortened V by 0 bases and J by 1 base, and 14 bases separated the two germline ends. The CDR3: CASSPPEGAMGTDTQYF. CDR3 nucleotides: TGTGCCAGCTCACCACCGGAGGGGGCTATGGGCACAGATACGCAGTATTTT.

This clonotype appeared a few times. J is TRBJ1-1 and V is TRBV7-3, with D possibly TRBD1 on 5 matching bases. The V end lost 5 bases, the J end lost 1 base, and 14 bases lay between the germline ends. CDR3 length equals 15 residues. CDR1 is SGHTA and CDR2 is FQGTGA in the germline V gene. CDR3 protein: CASSPRGERNTEAFF. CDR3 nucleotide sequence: TGTGCCAGCAGCCCTCGGGGGGAGAGGAACACTGAAGCTTTCTTT.

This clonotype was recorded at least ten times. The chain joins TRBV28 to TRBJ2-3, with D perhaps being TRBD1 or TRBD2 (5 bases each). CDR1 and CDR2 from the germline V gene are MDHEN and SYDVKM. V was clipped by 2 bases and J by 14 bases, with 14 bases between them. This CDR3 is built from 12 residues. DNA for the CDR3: TGTGCCAGCAGTTTAAGGGACGCCCCGGGGTATTTT. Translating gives CASSLRDAPGYF.

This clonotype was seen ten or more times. The CDR3 DNA reads TGTGCCATCCAGAAGATGAACACTGAAGCTTTCTTT. As protein: CAIQKMNTEAFF. This chain uses TRBV30 with TRBJ1-1; D remains unclear. The CDR3 spans 12 residues. With 8 bases removed from V and 0 bases from J, the gap between germline ends came to 10 bases. CDR1 and CDR2 from the germline V gene are GTSNPN and SVGIG (reference sequence).

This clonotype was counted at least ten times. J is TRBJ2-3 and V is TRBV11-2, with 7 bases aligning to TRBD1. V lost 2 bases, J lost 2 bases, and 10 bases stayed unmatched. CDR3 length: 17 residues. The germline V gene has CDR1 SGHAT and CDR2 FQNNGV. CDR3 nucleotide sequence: TGTGCCAGCAGCTTAAGGAGCCGGGACAGAGACACAGATACGCAGTATTTT. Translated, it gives CASSLRSRDRDTDTQYF.

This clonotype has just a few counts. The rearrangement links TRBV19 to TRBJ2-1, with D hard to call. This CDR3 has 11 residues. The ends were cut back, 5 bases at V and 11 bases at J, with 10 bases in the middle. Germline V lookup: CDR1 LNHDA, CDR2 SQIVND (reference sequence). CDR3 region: CASSPGSKQFF. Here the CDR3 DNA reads TGTGCCAGTAGTCCTGGTTCTAAGCAGTTCTTC.

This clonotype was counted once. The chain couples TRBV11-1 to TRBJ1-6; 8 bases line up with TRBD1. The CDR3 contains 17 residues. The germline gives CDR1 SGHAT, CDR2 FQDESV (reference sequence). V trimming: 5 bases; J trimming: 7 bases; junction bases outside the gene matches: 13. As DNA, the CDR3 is TGTGCCAGCAGCATTGGGGGACGGACAGGGATAAATTCACCCCTCCACTTT. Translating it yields CASSIGGRTGINSPLHF.

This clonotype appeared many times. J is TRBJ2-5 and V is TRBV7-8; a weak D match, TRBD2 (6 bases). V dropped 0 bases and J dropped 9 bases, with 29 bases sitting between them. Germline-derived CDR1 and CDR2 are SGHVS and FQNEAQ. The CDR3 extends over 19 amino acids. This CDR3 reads CASSLAQWRAPQDRAAQYF. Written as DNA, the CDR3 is TGTGCCAGCAGCTTAGCTCAATGGAGGGCTCCGCAGGATCGGGCGGCCCAGTACTTC. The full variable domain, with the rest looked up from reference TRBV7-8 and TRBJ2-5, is GAGVSQSPRYKVAKRGQDVALRCDPISGHVSLFWYQQALGQGPEFLTYFQNEAQLDKSGLPSDRFFAERPEGSVSTLKIQRTQQEDSAVYLCASSLAQWRAPQDRAAQYFGPGTRLLVL.

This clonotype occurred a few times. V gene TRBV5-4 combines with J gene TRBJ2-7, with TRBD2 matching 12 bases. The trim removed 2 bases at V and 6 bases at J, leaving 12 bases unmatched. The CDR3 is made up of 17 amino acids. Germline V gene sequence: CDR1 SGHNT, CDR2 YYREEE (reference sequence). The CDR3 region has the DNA TGTGCCAGCAGCTTCGTCCCTAGCGGGAGGGCCCGTACCGAGCAGTACTTC. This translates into CASSFVPSGRARTEQYF.